The next 7 T cell receptor beta chains were all read from a single sample in a study of blood T cell repertoires in COVID-19. Profiling relied on immunoSEQ multiplex PCR, and the TCRdb table lists in-frame clones only, not all of them. The profile shows around 80,000 clones, more than 70% of them singletons. The sequenced material came from peripheral blood. The receptors shown here come from a man aged 50 or older with COVID-19, enrolled during active disease.

The J gene is TRBJ1-5, the V gene TRBV20-1; 7 bases map to TRBD1. Germline trimming cut 3 bases from V and 9 bases from J; bases unmatched to any gene: 14. CDR3 length: 15 residues. Germline V gene lookup returns CDR1 DFQATT and CDR2 SNEGSKA (reference sequence). CDR3 sequence: CSASPLVQGVGPQHF. The CDR3 nucleotides read TGCAGTGCTAGTCCACTGGTCCAGGGGGTAGGGCCCCAGCATTTT.

The chain links TRBV7-2 to TRBJ2-7; 9 bases align to TRBD2. There are 14 residues in the CDR3. Germline V gives CDR1 SGHTA, CDR2 FQGNSA. V gave up 0 bases and J gave up 6 bases; unmatched junction bases: 3. The CDR3 sequence is CASSLASGRSEQYF. In DNA form, the CDR3 reads TGTGCCAGCAGCTTAGCCAGCGGGAGGTCCGAGCAGTACTTC.

This clone has just one count. This chain joins TRBV21-1 and TRBJ2-6; the tabulated D call, TRBD2, remains unverified against the DNA. TRBV21-1 is termed a pseudogene. CDR3 length equals 17 residues. CDR3 DNA sequence: TGTGCCAGCAGCAAAGGCCACGGGAACTCTGGGGCCAACGTCCTGACTTTC. Its protein product is CASSKGHGNSGANVLTF.

V gene TRBV14 combines with J gene TRBJ2-1; D is possibly TRBD2 (6 bases). Trimming shortened V by 3 bases and J by 3 bases, and 9 bases separated the two germline ends. This CDR3 has 14 amino acids. Germline-derived CDR1 and CDR2 are SGHDN and FVKESK. CDR3 amino acids: CASSQGGRYNEQFF. The CDR3 bases are TGTGCCAGCAGCCAGGGGGGACGCTACAATGAGCAGTTCTTC.

The V gene is TRBV15, the J gene TRBJ2-1, with a weak D call TRBD2 (5 bases). This CDR3 region has 16 residues. V lost 0 bases to trimming and J lost 2 bases, with 11 bases between them. In germline, CDR1 is LNHNV, CDR2 YYDKDF (reference sequence). The CDR3 DNA reads TGTGCCACCAGCAGAGATCGGCGGGTTGCCTACAATGAGCAGTTCTTC. Amino acids: CATSRDRRVAYNEQFF.

This clone showed up just a few times. The chain employs TRBV19 and TRBJ1-5, with D tentatively TRBD1 (5 bases). This CDR3 is built from 14 residues. V lost 3 bases to trimming and J lost 2 bases, with 8 bases between them. Germline V gene data show CDR1 as LNHDA and CDR2 as SQIVND (reference sequence). CDR3: CASSISGGNQPQHF. CDR3 nucleotides: TGTGCCAGTAGTATCTCGGGGGGCAATCAGCCCCAGCATTTT.

The chain joins TRBV5-1 to TRBJ1-4, with D possibly matching TRBD1 (6 bases). Germline V gene sequence: CDR1 SGHRS, CDR2 YFSETQ. CDR3 length: 14 amino acids. Trimming left V 3 bases short and J 6 bases short, with 12 bases between. The CDR3 nucleotides read TGCGCCAGCAGCTCGGCAGGGGCATATGAAAAACTGTTTTTT. It translates to CASSSAGAYEKLFF.